These 31 T cell receptor beta chains came from one sample sequenced in a study of T-cell memory formation after mild COVID-19. TCRdb re-called the 5' RACE reads through MiXCR, storing one row per CDR3 protein. The sample holds roughly 450,000 distinct CDR3 sequences, over 15% seen once. The specimen sequenced was PBMCs or a T cell subset sorted from them (not recorded which). The receptors were gathered from an adult woman who had mild COVID-19 (a few samples of this study predate the infection). Cell type and time point are not known.

The rearrangement uses TRBV5-1 and TRBJ2-1, with 9 nucleotides matching TRBD2. There are 15 residues in the CDR3. Germline V gives CDR1 SGHRS, CDR2 YFSETQ. V shed 4 bases and J 9 bases; nucleotides not matched to a gene: 11. The CDR3 coding sequence is TGCGCCAGCAGCGCCGGACCAGCGGGGGGACTTGAGCAGTTCTTC. Translated, it gives CASSAGPAGGLEQFF.

The sample holds a few counts of this clonotype. The rearrangement links TRBV7-8 to TRBJ2-1, with 9 bases lining up with TRBD1. Germline V gives CDR1 SGHVS, CDR2 FQNEAQ. The length of the CDR3 is 16 residues. Unmatched junction bases numbered 10, after V lost 5 bases and J lost 5 bases. CDR3 nucleotides: TGTGCCAGCAGCCCGCGGACAGGGGCACCTAACAATGAGCAGTTCTTC. Its translation is CASSPRTGAPNNEQFF.

In this sample, this clonotype turned up a few times. The DNA of the CDR3 is TGCGCCAGCAGCCAAGTTCCGGGACGGGGTGAAGCTTTCTTT. Residues: CASSQVPGRGEAFF. V gene TRBV4-1 combines with J gene TRBJ1-1, with D perhaps matching TRBD1 (5 bases). The V and J ends lost 1 base and 7 bases respectively, with 13 bases between them. The CDR3 spans 14 residues. Germline V lookup: CDR1 MGHRA, CDR2 YSYEKL.

Comment on this clonotype: One junction end does not reproduce the germline sequence, and a read error may be involved. V usage is TRBV9 and J usage is TRBJ2-1; D remains ambiguous. Germline V CDR1 and CDR2: SGDLS, YYNGEE. The CDR3 length is 16 residues. In DNA form, the CDR3 reads TGTGCCAGCAGCGTAGCTGGCGGACCACCGTACAATGAGCAGTTATTC. Translated: CASSVAGGPPYNEQLF.

This chain connects TRBV6-5 to TRBJ2-5; TRBD2 matches 7 bases. V lost 7 bases to trimming and J lost 6 bases; unmatched junction nucleotides: 11. The CDR3 runs 14 residues. CDR1 MNHEY and CDR2 SVGAGI come from the germline V gene. The CDR3 region has the DNA TGTGCCAGCACAGATTCGGGGGGAGGGCAGACCCAGTACTTC. Protein sequence: CASTDSGGGQTQYF.

This clonotype has more than one count but fewer than ten. The gene calls are TRBV7-8 and TRBJ2-3; TRBD2 agrees at 11 bases. The germline gives CDR1 SGHVS, CDR2 FQNEAQ. This CDR3 comprises 16 residues. V dropped 5 bases and J dropped 0; count of bases not matched to a gene: 4. The CDR3, as DNA: TGTGCCAGCAGCGCGACTAGCGGGGTTAGCACAGATACGCAGTATTTT. Its protein product is CASSATSGVSTDTQYF.

This chain uses TRBV15 with TRBJ1-2; the D gene is possibly TRBD1 (6 bases). Trimming removed 5 bases at V and 6 bases at J, with 13 bases between. Germline V gene data show CDR1 as LNHNV and CDR2 as YYDKDF (reference sequence). The CDR3 consists of 13 residues. CDR3 residues: CATSLQGSDGYTF. DNA for the CDR3: TGTGCCACCAGCTTACAGGGATCGGATGGCTACACCTTC.

This clonotype occurred a few times. This chain connects TRBV20-1 to TRBJ2-3; D possibly corresponds to TRBD2 (5 bases). The CDR3 totals 14 residues. Trimming removed 0 bases at V and 5 bases at J, with 12 bases between. Germline V CDR1 and CDR2: DFQATT, SNEGSKA (reference sequence). The CDR3 nucleotides read TGCAGTGCTAGAGAGGGTTCGGCGGGAGATACGCAGTATTTT. Translation gives CSAREGSAGDTQYF.

The chain has TRBV27 and TRBJ1-5; 8 bases align to TRBD1. This CDR3 region has 15 residues. V was pared by 5 bases and J by 6 bases, with 9 bases of the junction left unmatched. Per the germline V gene, CDR1 is MNHEY and CDR2 is SMNVEV (reference sequence). CDR3 region: CASSPRDRSGQPQHF. The CDR3 region has the DNA TGTGCCAGCAGTCCTAGGGACAGGAGTGGTCAGCCCCAGCATTTT.

The chain carries TRBV5-1 and TRBJ2-2, with 8 bases identical to TRBD1. The germline gives CDR1 SGHRS, CDR2 YFSETQ. Trimming at V came to 2 bases and at J to 1 base, leaving 1 base not matched to a gene. CDR3 size: 15 residues. The CDR3: CASSFGQGNTGELFF. The DNA of the CDR3 is TGCGCCAGCAGCTTCGGACAGGGGAACACCGGGGAGCTGTTTTTT. Supplemented by reference TRBV5-1 and TRBJ2-2, the full variable domain reads KAGVTQTPRYLIKTRGQQVTLSCSPISGHRSVSWYQQTPGQGLQFLFEYFSETQRNKGNFPGRFSGRQFSNSRSEMNVSTLELGDSALYLCASSFGQGNTGELFFGEGSRLTVL.

The V call is TRBV7-2, the J call TRBJ1-3, with D possibly matching TRBD1 (5 bases). Germline CDR1 reads SGHTA; CDR2 reads FQGNSA. The length of the CDR3 is 19 residues. Between the trimmed V and J ends, which lost 1 base and 0 bases, there was a span of 19 bases. The CDR3 loop is CASSLDGAGLSSSGNTIYF. CDR3 in DNA: TGTGCCAGCAGCTTAGACGGCGCAGGGTTAAGTTCCTCTGGAAACACCATATATTTT.

The V gene is TRBV12-3 or TRBV12-4, the J gene TRBJ2-7; D possibly corresponds to TRBD1 (5 bases). The CDR3 sequence is 14 residues long. V lost 0 bases and J lost 4, with 10 bases in between. The CDR3 region has the DNA TGTGCCAGCAGTTTAGCGCAGTACAGGTACGAGCAGTACTTC. Its protein product is CASSLAQYRYEQYF.

The chain combines TRBV6-5 with TRBJ2-7; D is perhaps TRBD1 (5 bases). This CDR3 comprises 15 residues. Trimming took off 0 bases at V and 4 bases at J, with 13 bases between the two ends. Germline CDR1 reads MNHEY; CDR2 reads SVGAGI. CDR3 residues: CASSYSTPGSYEQYF. Here the CDR3 DNA reads TGTGCCAGCAGTTACTCGACTCCAGGGTCGTACGAGCAGTACTTC.

There are a few counts of this clonotype. The gene calls are TRBV9 and TRBJ2-7; 7 bases are shared with TRBD1. The CDR3 consists of 15 residues. J was trimmed by 0 bases and V by 3 bases; bases with no gene match: 6. Germline-derived CDR1 and CDR2 are SGDLS and YYNGEE. In DNA form, the CDR3 reads TGTGCCAGCAGCGCCGGGACAGACTTCTCCTACGAGCAGTACTTC. As protein: CASSAGTDFSYEQYF.

This clonotype was detected only a few times. The chain is built from TRBV15 and TRBJ2-1, with 8 bases matching TRBD2. The CDR3 has 16 residues. V lost 4 bases and J lost 7; bases outside the gene matches: 12. Germline values: CDR1 LNHNV, CDR2 YYDKDF (reference sequence). The DNA for the CDR3 is TGTGCCACCAGCACGACATGGACTAGCAGTAAGAATGAGCAGTTCTTC. This codes for CATSTTWTSSKNEQFF.

This clonotype was seen a few times. J is TRBJ2-2 and V is TRBV24-1; D not certain. The length of the CDR3 is 12 residues. Germline CDR1 KGHDR, CDR2 SFDVKD. V dropped 4 bases and J dropped 7 bases, with 6 bases sitting between them. The CDR3 here is CATSEWNGELFF. The DNA for the CDR3 is TGTGCCACCAGTGAATGGAACGGGGAGCTGTTTTTT.

The J gene is TRBJ2-7, the V gene TRBV5-1; TRBD1 matches at 7 bases. Trimming cost V 4 bases and J 4 bases; bases outside gene matches: 11. There are 15 residues in the CDR3. Germline assignment: CDR1 SGHRS and CDR2 YFSETQ. The CDR3: CASSLDSGQLYEQYF. CDR3 nucleotides: TGCGCCAGCAGCCTGGATTCGGGACAGCTGTACGAGCAGTACTTC.

The chain links TRBV30 to TRBJ2-7, with D possibly being TRBD2 (5 bases). The germline gives CDR1 GTSNPN, CDR2 SVGIG (reference sequence). Trimming pared 3 bases from V and 0 bases from J, leaving 6 bases between. The CDR3 has 12 residues. The CDR3 DNA sequence: TGTGCCTGGAGGGGGAGCTCCTACGAGCAGTACTTC. Protein: CAWRGSSYEQYF.

This chain joins TRBV25-1 and TRBJ2-6, with D perhaps being TRBD1 or TRBD2 (6 bases each). CDR3 length: 16 residues. Germline CDR1 reads MGHDK; CDR2 reads SYGVNS. V was trimmed by 1 base and J by 2 bases, leaving 9 bases between them. The CDR3 loop is CASSEFGGAGANVLTF. For the CDR3, the DNA is TGTGCCAGCAGTGAATTCGGGGGCGCTGGGGCCAACGTCCTGACTTTC.

The chain combines TRBV9 with TRBJ1-1; D gene unclear. V was cut by 0 bases and J by 1 base, with 7 bases left in between. Germline CDR1 and CDR2: SGDLS and YYNGEE. The CDR3 length is 14 residues. The CDR3 nucleotides read TGTGCCAGCAGCGTAGAATGGGGGAACACTGAAGCTTTCTTT. This codes for CASSVEWGNTEAFF.

This clonotype was seen ten or more times. The J gene is TRBJ2-1, the V gene TRBV6-2 or TRBV6-3; no firm D call. Trimming cost V 4 bases and J 8 bases, with 12 bases left between them. The CDR3 has 13 amino acids. Germline-derived CDR1 and CDR2 are MNHEY and SVGEGT. In nucleotides, the CDR3 is TGTGCCAGCAGTTTGAGAGAGCACGATGAGCAGTTCTTC. This gives the protein CASSLREHDEQFF.

This clonotype was seen many times. The V call is TRBV15, the J call TRBJ1-2; no definite D call. Trimming cost V 1 base and J 4 bases, with 16 bases left between them. Germline V CDR1 and CDR2: LNHNV, YYDKDF (reference sequence). This CDR3 is 16 amino acids long. This CDR3 reads CATSRGAGGGVYGYTF. The CDR3 nucleotides read TGTGCCACCAGCAGAGGGGCAGGAGGAGGTGTCTATGGCTACACCTTC.

This chain uses TRBV7-7 with TRBJ2-1; D gene uncertain. CDR3 length: 13 residues. Germline CDR1 and CDR2: SSHAT and FNYEAQ (reference sequence). The V gene lost 4 bases and the J gene lost 5 bases, with 9 bases spanning the gap. CDR3 sequence: CASSSYIDNEQFF. DNA of the CDR3: TGTGCCAGCAGCTCCTATATAGACAATGAGCAGTTCTTC.

The J gene is TRBJ2-5, the V gene TRBV4-3; TRBD2 aligns across 14 bases. V dropped 2 bases and J dropped 0; count of bases not matched to a gene: 5. The length of the CDR3 is 18 residues. The germline CDR1 and CDR2 sequences are LGHNA and YSLEER. The CDR3 region has the DNA TGCGCCAGCAGCCAATGGACTAGCGGGAGGTCTGACCAAGAGACCCAGTACTTC. This sequence encodes CASSQWTSGRSDQETQYF.

This clonotype was detected only a few times. The V call is TRBV7-2, the J call TRBJ2-7; D gene ambiguous. Germline loops: CDR1 SGHTA, CDR2 FQGNSA. This CDR3 is 12 amino acids long. V was cut by 5 bases and J by 3 bases, with 8 bases left in between. CDR3 in DNA: TGTGCCAGCAGCGCAGATCACTACGAGCAGTACTTC. Amino acids: CASSADHYEQYF. The full variable domain, its missing parts supplied by reference TRBV7-2 and TRBJ2-7, is GAGVSQSPSNKVTEKGKDVELRCDPISGHTALYWYRQSLGQGLEFLIYFQGNSAPDKSGLPSDRFSAERTGGSVSTLTIQRTQQEDSAVYLCASSADHYEQYFGPGTRLTVT.

This clonotype was detected only a few times. The rearrangement joins TRBV15 to TRBJ2-7, with D perhaps TRBD1 (6 bases). The CDR3 has 15 amino acids. Between the trimmed V and J ends, which lost 0 bases and 2 bases, there was a span of 11 bases. CDR1 and CDR2 from the germline V gene are LNHNV and YYDKDF (reference sequence). CDR3 residues: CATSRDLGDTYEQYF. The CDR3 DNA is TGTGCCACCAGCAGAGATCTGGGGGACACCTACGAGCAGTACTTC.

The chain combines TRBV3-1 with TRBJ1-2; 7 bases agree with TRBD1. The CDR3 sequence is 11 residues long. Germline assignment: CDR1 LGHDT and CDR2 YNNKEL (reference sequence). V trimming: 4 bases; J trimming: 11 bases; junction bases outside the gene matches: 4. The CDR3 reads CASSRGQDYTF. The CDR3 nucleotides read TGTGCCAGCAGCCGTGGACAGGATTACACCTTC.

The CDR3 DNA reads as TGTGCCAGCAGCTGGGACAGGGAAGGAGAGACCCAGTACTTC. It specifies CASSWDREGETQYF. V gene TRBV7-9 combines with J gene TRBJ2-5, with 9 bases fitting TRBD1. Germline-derived CDR1 and CDR2 are SEHNR and FQNEAQ (reference sequence). Trimming took 4 bases from V and 4 from J; bases not matched to a gene: 4. The CDR3 totals 14 residues.

This clonotype was seen a few times. The gene calls are TRBV7-9 and TRBJ2-7; 8 nucleotides match TRBD1. With V trimmed by 5 bases and J by 6 bases, 0 bases remained unmatched. The germline CDR1 and CDR2 sequences are SEHNR and FQNEAQ (reference sequence). The CDR3 consists of 11 residues. CDR3 coding DNA: TGTGCCAGCAGCCAGGGGGCCGAGCAGTACTTC. Translated: CASSQGAEQYF. Looking up the rest from reference TRBV7-9 and TRBJ2-7 gives the full variable domain: DTGVSQNPRHKITKRGQNVTFRCDPISEHNRLYWYRQTLGQGPEFLTYFQNEAQLEKSRLLSDRFSAERPKGSFSTLEIQRTEQGDSAMYLCASSQGAEQYFGPGTRLTVT.

The chain carries TRBV19 and TRBJ2-3; 7 bases align to TRBD2. Trimming cost V 3 bases and J 6 bases; bases outside gene matches: 3. The germline gives CDR1 LNHDA, CDR2 SQIVND (reference sequence). This CDR3 region has 13 residues. The CDR3, as DNA: TGTGCCAGTAGTATGAGACTAGCTGATACGCAGTATTTT. This translates into CASSMRLADTQYF. Complete variable domain (other parts from reference TRBV19 and TRBJ2-3): DGGITQSPKYLFRKEGQNVTLSCEQNLNHDAMYWYRQDPGQGLRLIYYSQIVNDFQKGDIAEGYSVSREKKESFPLTVTSAQKNPTAFYLCASSMRLADTQYFGPGTRLTVL.

This clonotype was seen repeatedly, ten times or more. This chain links TRBV6-1 with TRBJ2-1; the D is unclear. V lost 3 bases and J 0 bases, leaving 12 bases between the germline ends. The V gene's germline CDR1 is MNHNS and CDR2 SASEGT. There are 16 residues in the CDR3. The CDR3 sequence: CASSDDSLSSYNEQFF. The CDR3 DNA reads TGTGCCAGCAGTGATGACTCTCTGAGCTCCTACAATGAGCAGTTCTTC.